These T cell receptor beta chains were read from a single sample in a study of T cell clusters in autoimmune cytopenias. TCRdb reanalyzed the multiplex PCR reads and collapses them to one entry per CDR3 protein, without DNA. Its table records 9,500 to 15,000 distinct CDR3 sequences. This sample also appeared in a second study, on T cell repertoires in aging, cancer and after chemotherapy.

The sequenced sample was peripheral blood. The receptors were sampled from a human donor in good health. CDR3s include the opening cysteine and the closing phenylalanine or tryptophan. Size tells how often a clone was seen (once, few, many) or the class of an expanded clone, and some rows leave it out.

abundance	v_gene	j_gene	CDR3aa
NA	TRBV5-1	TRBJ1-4	CASSGEAGANEKLFF
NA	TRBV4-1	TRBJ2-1	CASSQSSDMREQFF
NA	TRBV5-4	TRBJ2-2	CASSLGLRRQGLSGELFF
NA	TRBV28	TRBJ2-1	CASSFRAGTGLNNEQFF
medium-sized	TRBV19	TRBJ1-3	CASSMRNLSGNTIYF
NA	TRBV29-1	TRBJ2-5	CSVEDDNRETQYF
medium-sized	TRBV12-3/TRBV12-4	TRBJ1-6	CASSLASHNSPLHF
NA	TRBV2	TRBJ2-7	CASIGDTTYEQYF
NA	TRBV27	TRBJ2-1	CASARGIMNEQFF
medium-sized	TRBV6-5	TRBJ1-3	CASSQGVMVGNTIYF
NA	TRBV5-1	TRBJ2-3	CASSLRGTETDTQYF
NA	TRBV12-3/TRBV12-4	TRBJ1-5	CASSLSGAQPQHF
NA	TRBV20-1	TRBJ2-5	CSAYSVAGAQETQYF
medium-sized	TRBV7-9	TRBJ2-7	CASSALYEQYF
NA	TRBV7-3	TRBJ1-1	CASSSGREGKNTEAFF
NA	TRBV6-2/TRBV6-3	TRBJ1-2	CASTNSRGHGYTF
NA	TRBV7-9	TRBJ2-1	CASSWGQGVDEQFF
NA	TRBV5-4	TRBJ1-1	CASSAGTGRNTEAFF
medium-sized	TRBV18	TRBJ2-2	CASSPRPESGELFF
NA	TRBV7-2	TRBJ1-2	CASSLAVGSGYGYTF
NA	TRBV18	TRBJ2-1	CASSPITGQGSEQFF
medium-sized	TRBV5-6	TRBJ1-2	CASSTTPGTVAYGYTF
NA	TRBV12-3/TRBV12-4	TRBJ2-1	CASSLGTVGLHNEQFF
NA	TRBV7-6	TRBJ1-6	CASSPVWGNSPLHF
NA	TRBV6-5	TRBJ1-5	CASKSRELGPQHF
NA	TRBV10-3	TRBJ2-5	CAISAGRRQETQYF
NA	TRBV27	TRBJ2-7	CASSFPRNPPVRQCEQYF
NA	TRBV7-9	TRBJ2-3	CASSRGQGSQAQYF
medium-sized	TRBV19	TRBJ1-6	CAAGTGNSPLHF
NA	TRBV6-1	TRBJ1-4	CASSEGGINEKLFF
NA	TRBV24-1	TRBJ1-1	CATSTGGWSYTEAFF
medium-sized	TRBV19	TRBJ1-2	CASQGPYISGYTF